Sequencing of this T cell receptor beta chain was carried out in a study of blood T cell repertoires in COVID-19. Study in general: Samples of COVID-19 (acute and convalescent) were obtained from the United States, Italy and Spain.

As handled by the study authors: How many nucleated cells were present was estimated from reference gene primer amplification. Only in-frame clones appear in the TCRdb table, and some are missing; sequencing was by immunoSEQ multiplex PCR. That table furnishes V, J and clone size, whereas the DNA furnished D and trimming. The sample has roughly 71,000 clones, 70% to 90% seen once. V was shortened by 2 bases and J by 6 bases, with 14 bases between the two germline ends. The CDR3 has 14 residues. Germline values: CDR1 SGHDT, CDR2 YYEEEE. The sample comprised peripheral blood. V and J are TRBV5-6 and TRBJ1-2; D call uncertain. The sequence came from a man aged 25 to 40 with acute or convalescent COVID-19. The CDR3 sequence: CASSLPTLTDGYTF. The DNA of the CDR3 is TGTGCCAGCAGCTTACCGACTTTGACTGATGGCTACACCTTC.